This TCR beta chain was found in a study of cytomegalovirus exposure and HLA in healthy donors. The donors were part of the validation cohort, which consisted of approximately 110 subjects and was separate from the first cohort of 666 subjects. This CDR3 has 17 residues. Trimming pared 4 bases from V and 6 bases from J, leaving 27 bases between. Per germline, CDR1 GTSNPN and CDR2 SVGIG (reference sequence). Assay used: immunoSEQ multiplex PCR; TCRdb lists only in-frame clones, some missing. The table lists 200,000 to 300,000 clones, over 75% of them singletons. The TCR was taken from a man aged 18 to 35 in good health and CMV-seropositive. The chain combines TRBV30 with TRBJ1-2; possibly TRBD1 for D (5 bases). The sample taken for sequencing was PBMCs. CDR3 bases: TGTGCCTGGACCCACTATCCCGGAGACAGCATGGTGAATGGCTACACCTTC. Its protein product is CAWTHYPGDSMVNGYTF. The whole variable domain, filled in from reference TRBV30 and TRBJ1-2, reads SQTIHQWPATLVQPVGSPLSLECTVEGTSNPNLYWYRQAAGRGLQLLFYSVGIGQISSEVPQNLSASRPQDRQFILSSKKLLLSDSGFYLCAWTHYPGDSMVNGYTFGSGTRLTVV.